The 6 T cell receptor beta chains listed next were all sequenced from one sample in a study of T cell changes during pregnancy in multiple sclerosis. TCRdb keeps only in-frame clones here, not all; method: immunoSEQ multiplex PCR. The data show tens of thousands of clones, 80% to 95% seen once. Sequencing was performed on CD4+ T cells from peripheral blood mononuclear cells, taken in the third trimester of pregnancy. These receptors all stem from a female donor with multiple sclerosis, enrolled in a pregnancy study.

V gene TRBV10-3 combines with J gene TRBJ2-6; 9 bases are a match to TRBD1. Losses at the gene ends were 3 bases for V and 4 bases for J; bases not matched to a gene: 7. CDR1 is ENHRY, CDR2 SYGVKD, per germline. The CDR3 is made up of 17 amino acids. The CDR3, as DNA: TGTGCCATCAGTGATATCGACAGGGGGGCAGGGGCCAACGTCCTGACTTTC. The encoded protein is CAISDIDRGAGANVLTF.

The chain uses TRBV29-1 and TRBJ2-1; weak D call: TRBD2 (5 bases). Germline V gene lookup returns CDR1 SQVTM and CDR2 ANQGSEA. This CDR3 is built from 14 residues. The V gene lost 4 bases and the J gene lost 4 bases, with 14 bases spanning the gap. CDR3 nucleotides: TGCAGCGTTGGCGGGCAGATATTATACAATGAGCAGTTCTTC. The encoded protein is CSVGGQILYNEQFF.

The gene calls are TRBV27 and TRBJ2-5; D may be TRBD2 (5 bases). The CDR3 consists of 12 residues. In germline, CDR1 is MNHEY, CDR2 SMNVEV (reference sequence). V was clipped by 6 bases and J by 7 bases, with 12 bases between them. The CDR3 protein is CASSSPAGTQYF. The CDR3 nucleotides read TGTGCCAGCAGCTCCCCTGCGGGGACCCAGTACTTC.

This rearrangement joins TRBV5-1 to TRBJ2-3; a weak D match, TRBD1 (5 bases). Germline V gene lookup returns CDR1 SGHRS and CDR2 YFSETQ. Trimming pared 0 bases from V and 5 bases from J, leaving 10 bases between. The CDR3 contains 14 residues. The CDR3, as DNA: TGCGCCAGCAGCTTGGACAGGTTTCGAGATACGCAGTATTTT. Translating gives CASSLDRFRDTQYF.

This sequence joins TRBV9 and TRBJ2-7; a weak D match, TRBD1 (6 bases). Per the germline V gene, CDR1 is SGDLS and CDR2 is YYNGEE. Trimming pared 4 bases from V and 4 bases from J, leaving 9 bases between. This CDR3 spans 12 amino acids. The CDR3 DNA sequence: TGTGCCAGCAGCTTCAGGGGTTACGAGCAGTACTTC. Translation gives CASSFRGYEQYF.

The chain employs TRBV28 and TRBJ2-7, with a weak D call TRBD2 (6 bases). The CDR3 spans 14 residues. Trimming removed 6 bases at V and 2 bases at J, with 14 bases between. Germline V gene lookup returns CDR1 MDHEN and CDR2 SYDVKM. The CDR3 bases are TGTGCCAGCAGATCGGAGGGTTTGACCTACGAGCAGTACTTC. Translating gives CASRSEGLTYEQYF. Looking up the rest from reference TRBV28 and TRBJ2-7 gives the full variable domain: DVKVTQSSRYLVKRTGEKVFLECVQDMDHENMFWYRQDPGLGLRLIYFSYDVKMKEKGDIPEGYSVSREKKERFSLILESASTNQTSMYLCASRSEGLTYEQYFGPGTRLTVT.